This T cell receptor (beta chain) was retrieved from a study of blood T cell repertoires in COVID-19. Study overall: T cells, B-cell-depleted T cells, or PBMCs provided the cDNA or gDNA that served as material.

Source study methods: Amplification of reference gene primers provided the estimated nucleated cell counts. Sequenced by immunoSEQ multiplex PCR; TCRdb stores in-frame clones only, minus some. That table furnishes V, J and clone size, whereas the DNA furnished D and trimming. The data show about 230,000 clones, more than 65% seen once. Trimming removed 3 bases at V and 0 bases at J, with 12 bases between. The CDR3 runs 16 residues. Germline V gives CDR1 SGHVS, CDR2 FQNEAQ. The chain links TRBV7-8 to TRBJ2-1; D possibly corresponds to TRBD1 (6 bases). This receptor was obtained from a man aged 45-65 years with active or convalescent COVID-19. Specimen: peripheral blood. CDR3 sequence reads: CASSFQGPSSYNEQFF. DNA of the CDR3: TGTGCCAGCAGCTTCCAGGGGCCGAGCTCCTACAATGAGCAGTTCTTC. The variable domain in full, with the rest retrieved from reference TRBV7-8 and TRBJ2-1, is GAGVSQSPRYKVAKRGQDVALRCDPISGHVSLFWYQQALGQGPEFLTYFQNEAQLDKSGLPSDRFFAERPEGSVSTLKIQRTQQEDSAVYLCASSFQGPSSYNEQFFGPGTRLTVL.